One and the same sample provided the 8 T cell receptor beta chains below, sequenced in a study of molecular identifiers for immune sequencing clone quantification. TCRdb recomputed calls from the PCR reads with MiXCR, one row per CDR3 protein. The sample shows tens of thousands of distinct CDR3 sequences, 19% of them seen only once. The sample consisted of naive CD8+ T cells from blood, with Jurkat cell RNA spiked in. Documented subset: FACS-sorted CD8+CD4-CCR7+CD45RA+ naive T cells. These receptors were collected from a human donor in good health. Some libraries in this study had Jurkat cell RNA spiked in.

This clonotype was seen ten or more times. V gene TRBV4-1 combines with J gene TRBJ2-4; 9 bases are shared with TRBD1. The germline gives CDR1 MGHRA, CDR2 YSYEKL. CDR3 length: 14 residues. Trimming cost V 3 bases and J 8 bases; bases outside gene matches: 5. The DNA for the CDR3 is TGCGCCAGCAGCCAGAGGACAGGGGTGGACATTCAGTACTTC. As protein: CASSQRTGVDIQYF.

This clonotype was counted many times. This chain uses TRBV27 with TRBJ2-3; 9 bases are a match to TRBD2. CDR1 and CDR2 from the germline V gene are MNHEY and SMNVEV (reference sequence). This CDR3 comprises 13 residues. Trimming took 4 bases from V and 8 from J; bases not matched to a gene: 4. Written as DNA, the CDR3 is TGTGCCAGCAGTTCTGGACTAGCGAGTACGCAGTATTTT. It yields the protein CASSSGLASTQYF.

Relative to its sample, this clonotype is medium-sized. The J gene is TRBJ2-7, the V gene TRBV29-1, with D perhaps TRBD1 or TRBD2 (5 bases each). V was shortened by 6 bases and J by 4 bases, with 19 bases between the two germline ends. Germline V gene lookup returns CDR1 SQVTM and CDR2 ANQGSEA. This CDR3 is 14 amino acids long. The CDR3 spells CSVVGPTTGYEQYF. The CDR3 DNA reads as TGCAGCGTCGTGGGACCTACCACGGGGTACGAGCAGTACTTC.

This clonotype was counted at least ten times. The V gene is TRBV27, the J gene TRBJ2-3; D is ambiguous. The germline V gene encodes CDR1 MNHEY and CDR2 SMNVEV (reference sequence). With 4 bases removed from V and 0 bases from J, the gap between germline ends came to 14 bases. CDR3 size: 16 residues. In DNA form, the CDR3 reads TGTGCCAGCAGTTCCCCTAAACTATCTAGCACAGATACGCAGTATTTT. It yields the protein CASSSPKLSSTDTQYF.

By proportion, this clonotype is medium-sized. The chain carries TRBV6-6 and TRBJ2-3; D might be TRBD2 (6 bases). The CDR3 spans 13 residues. Trimming left V 7 bases short and J 2 bases short, with 10 bases between. The germline CDR1 and CDR2 sequences are MNHNY and SVGAGI (reference sequence). CDR3 region: CASTEGNTDTQYF. The CDR3 DNA reads as TGTGCCAGCACGGAGGGCAACACAGATACGCAGTATTTT.

This clonotype came up many times. The DNA for the CDR3 is TGCGCCAGCAGCTTAGGCAGCTTGAACACTGAAGCTTTCTTT. Translated: CASSLGSLNTEAFF. This rearrangement joins TRBV5-1 to TRBJ1-1, with unresolved D. Per germline, CDR1 SGHRS and CDR2 YFSETQ. The CDR3 loop spans 14 amino acids. V dropped 2 bases and J dropped 0 bases, with 8 bases sitting between them. Drawing the rest from reference TRBV5-1 and TRBJ1-1, the complete variable domain is KAGVTQTPRYLIKTRGQQVTLSCSPISGHRSVSWYQQTPGQGLQFLFEYFSETQRNKGNFPGRFSGRQFSNSRSEMNVSTLELGDSALYLCASSLGSLNTEAFFGQGTRLTVV.

This clonotype appeared many times. This chain links TRBV5-1 with TRBJ1-1; 7 positions agree with TRBD1. The CDR3 is made up of 16 amino acids. CDR1 and CDR2 from the germline V gene are SGHRS and YFSETQ. V trimming: 0 bases; J trimming: 0 bases; junction bases outside the gene matches: 5. This CDR3 is CASSLEGTDMNTEAFF. In nucleotides, the CDR3 is TGCGCCAGCAGCTTGGAGGGGACAGACATGAACACTGAAGCTTTCTTT.

With respect to this clonotype: This may come from a read error, since a much larger clone is one base off. V gene TRBV11-2 combines with J gene TRBJ1-1; D is possibly TRBD1 (6 bases). This CDR3 region has 15 residues. The germline gives CDR1 SGHAT, CDR2 FQNNGV. V was pared by 1 base and J by 3 bases, with 12 bases between. The CDR3 DNA follows: TGTGCCAGCAGCTTAGCGGGGGGGCGGCACACTGAAGCTTTCTTT. It specifies CASSLAGGRHTEAFF. The complete variable domain, with remaining parts taken from reference TRBV11-2 and TRBJ1-1, reads EAGVAQSPRYKIIEKRQSVAFWCNPISGHATLYWYQQILGQGPKLLIQFQNNGVVDDSQLPKDRFSAERLKGVDSTLKIQPAKLEDSAVYLCASSLAGGRHTEAFFGQGTRLTVV.